These 7 T cell receptor beta chains originate from one sample sequenced in a study of T cell responses to AZD1222 COVID-19 vaccine. Measured with immunoSEQ multiplex PCR; TCRdb has only the in-frame clones, and not every one. The table has under 150,000 clones, over 90% seen once; the top ten hold roughly 1%. The sequencing used peripheral blood, collected on day 0 of AZD1222 vaccination. Source of these receptors: an adult in good health.

The table lists this clone with a count of one. The chain employs TRBV21-1 and TRBJ2-7; the table's D call, TRBD1, has no DNA check behind it. TRBV21-1 is a recognized pseudogene. This CDR3 contains 16 residues. This CDR3 reads CASSKDKDIYSYEQYF. CDR3 coding DNA: TGTGCCAGCAGCAAAGATAAGGACATCTACTCCTACGAGCAGTACTTC.

The gene calls are TRBV6-6 and TRBJ2-7; D possibly corresponds to TRBD2 (5 bases). Trimming removed 3 bases from V and 5 bases from J, with 11 bases in between. The CDR3 extends over 13 amino acids. Germline CDR1 is MNHNY and CDR2 is SVGAGI (reference sequence). The CDR3 DNA reads as TGTGCCAGCAGTTATCGGGAAACCAACGAGCAGTACTTC. Translation gives CASSYRETNEQYF.

As DNA, the CDR3 is TGTGCCAGCAGGGTTAGTTCCTACGAGCAGTACTTC. Amino acid sequence: CASRVSSYEQYF. The chain links TRBV6-5 to TRBJ2-7; no clear D gene. The CDR3 runs 12 residues. V shed 6 bases and J shed 1 base, with 7 bases lying between them. CDR1 MNHEY and CDR2 SVGAGI come from the germline V gene.

The chain has TRBV19 and TRBJ1-3; no reliable D call. From germline, CDR1 is LNHDA and CDR2 SQIVND (reference sequence). V lost 1 base, J lost 4 bases, and 8 bases lay in between. This CDR3 has 14 amino acids. The DNA for the CDR3 is TGTGCCAGTAGTATAGGGTCGGCCGGAAACACCATATATTTT. Translation: CASSIGSAGNTIYF.

The rearrangement joins TRBV29-1 to TRBJ2-1; the match to TRBD1 covers 8 bases. The CDR3 runs to 15 residues. V gave up 3 bases and J gave up 5 bases; unmatched junction bases: 9. Germline V gives CDR1 SQVTM, CDR2 ANQGSEA. The CDR3 sequence is CSVDRRGQGNNEQFF. The CDR3 nucleotides are TGCAGCGTTGATCGTAGAGGACAGGGTAACAATGAGCAGTTCTTC.

This clone was detected a few times. The gene calls are TRBV6-1 and TRBJ1-2; the D gene is possibly TRBD1 (6 bases). The CDR3 has 15 residues. V lost 3 bases and J lost 5, with 16 bases in between. Looked up from germline, CDR1 is MNHNS and CDR2 is SASEGT. CDR3 in DNA: TGTGCCAGCAGTGAGGGCCCAGGGGAGGGGTATGGCTACACCTTC. It is translated as CASSEGPGEGYGYTF.

The sample holds a few counts of this clone. J is TRBJ2-3 and V is TRBV7-9; a weak D match, TRBD2 (5 bases). This CDR3 region has 13 residues. Per germline, CDR1 SEHNR and CDR2 FQNEAQ (reference sequence). V was trimmed by 4 bases and J by 4 bases, leaving 9 bases between them. The CDR3 nucleotides read TGTGCCAGCAGCTCGAAGGGAGCAGATACGCAGTATTTT. This sequence encodes CASSSKGADTQYF.